Shown below are 28 T cell receptor beta chains from a single sample sequenced in a study of sequential checkpoint blockade in melanoma (dated by TCRdb to the late 2010s). Library generation was performed with the immunoSEQ multiplex PCR assay. Here the immuneACCESS table is served through TCRdb, limited to in-frame sequences with V and J called. Missing clones are a known gap in these copies; in checked studies unresolved V genes cover under half, and the rest lacks a known reason. The sample profile shows roughly 18,000 clones; under 75% of them were found once. Of the sample, approximately 20% falls within the top ten clones. The sample's treatment or condition label, in plain terms: randomized to nivolumab then ipilimumab (arm A) or the reverse (arm B). Sample: CD8+ T cells sorted from blood (inferred from file names), taken from a patient given nivolumab and ipilimumab in sequence. The receptors stem from a human donor with melanoma.

This clone was picked up a small number of times. A read error is likely here: a far larger clone is one base away. Other DNA sequences in the same sample also yield this CDR3. This chain connects TRBV2 to TRBJ2-7; D is perhaps TRBD1 (7 bases). Germline V CDR1 and CDR2: SNHLY, FYNNEI. The CDR3 has 14 residues. The CDR3 DNA reads TGTGCCAGCATGCGGGACAGTTTAGCTTACGAGCATTACTTC. Translating it yields CASMRDSLAYEHYF.

CDR3 in amino acids: CASSVARLANEQFF. The CDR3 DNA sequence: TGTGCCAGCAGCGTAGCCCGGCTAGCCAATGAGCAGTTCTTC. This sequence joins TRBV9 and TRBJ2-1; possible D gene TRBD2, 5 bases. The CDR3 is 14 residues long. The V gene's germline CDR1 is SGDLS and CDR2 YYNGEE. Trimming left V 0 bases short and J 6 bases short, with 10 bases between.

This chain joins TRBV5-6 and TRBJ1-1; 9 positions match TRBD1. The CDR3 is 13 residues long. Germline V gene lookup returns CDR1 SGHDT and CDR2 YYEEEE. V gave up 4 bases and J gave up 10 bases; unmatched junction bases: 8. The CDR3 loop is CASSQGTGRRAFF. Here the CDR3 DNA reads TGTGCCAGCAGCCAGGGGACAGGGAGGCGAGCTTTCTTT.

This sequence joins TRBV7-6 and TRBJ2-7, with 9 positions matching TRBD1. V gave up 4 bases and J gave up 6 bases; unmatched junction bases: 7. The CDR3 extends over 14 amino acids. Germline V gives CDR1 SGHVS, CDR2 FNYEAQ. The DNA of the CDR3 is TGTGCCAGCAGCTGGGGACAGGGTCTCCGCGAGCAGTACTTC. Translation gives CASSWGQGLREQYF. The full variable domain, with the rest looked up from reference TRBV7-6 and TRBJ2-7, is GAGVSQSPRYKVTKRGQDVALRCDPISGHVSLYWYRQALGQGPEFLTYFNYEAQQDKSGLPNDRFSAERPEGSISTLTIQRTEQRDSAMYRCASSWGQGLREQYFGPGTRLTVT.

The chain's CDR3 is CASSGGDRTETDTQYF. CDR3 bases: TGTGCCAGCAGTGGAGGGGACCGGACAGAGACAGATACGCAGTATTTT. The chain couples TRBV2 to TRBJ2-3; maybe TRBD1 (6 bases). The germline CDR1 and CDR2 sequences are SNHLY and FYNNEI. CDR3 size: 16 residues. The germline V and J ends were trimmed by 4 bases and 3 bases, with 17 bases remaining between them.

The V call is TRBV7-3, the J call TRBJ2-3, with D perhaps TRBD2 (6 bases). Trimming pared 5 bases from V and 5 bases from J, leaving 11 bases between. The CDR3 sequence is 13 residues long. Germline-derived CDR1 and CDR2 are SGHTA and FQGTGA. CDR3 region: CASSLLAVDTQYF. CDR3 coding DNA: TGTGCCAGCAGCCTCTTAGCGGTAGATACGCAGTATTTT.

The chain combines TRBV19 with TRBJ1-1; no reliable D call. This CDR3 is built from 15 residues. Germline assignment: CDR1 LNHDA and CDR2 SQIVND (reference sequence). V dropped 2 bases and J dropped 4 bases, with 14 bases sitting between them. CDR3 in amino acids: CASSISTLDFTEAFF. CDR3 nucleotides: TGTGCCAGTAGTATATCGACTCTGGACTTCACTGAAGCTTTCTTT.

This clone was counted only a few times. The rearrangement uses TRBV6-1 and TRBJ2-3, with TRBD1 as a possible D gene (7 bases). The CDR3 is 15 residues long. V lost 6 bases, J lost 2 bases, and 15 bases lay in between. From germline, CDR1 is MNHNS and CDR2 SASEGT. CDR3: CASSRRGEVTDTQYF. Here the CDR3 DNA reads TGTGCCAGCAGCCGCAGGGGGGAGGTCACAGATACGCAGTATTTT.

The CDR3 DNA reads as TGTGCCAGCAGCCCCGGACTGATCACTGAAGCTTTCTTT. Translation gives CASSPGLITEAFF. The J gene is TRBJ1-1, the V gene TRBV27; D is unclear. The CDR3 spans 13 residues. Trimming cost V 6 bases and J 4 bases, with 12 bases left between them. Germline lookup yields CDR1 MNHEY and CDR2 SMNVEV (reference sequence).

The chain combines TRBV28 with TRBJ2-3; possibly TRBD2 for D (6 bases). The CDR3 is 14 amino acids. Germline CDR1 reads MDHEN; CDR2 reads SYDVKM. V lost 6 bases and J 5 bases, leaving 15 bases between the germline ends. CDR3 in amino acids: CASSSWGTRDTQYF. Written as DNA, the CDR3 is TGTGCCAGCAGCTCATGGGGGACTCGAGATACGCAGTATTTT.

V usage is TRBV9 and J usage is TRBJ1-2; 9 nucleotides line up with TRBD1. The CDR3 length is 15 residues. The germline CDR1 and CDR2 sequences are SGDLS and YYNGEE. V gave up 0 bases and J gave up 4 bases; unmatched junction bases: 4. The CDR3 loop is CASSVARDRVYGYTF. The CDR3 DNA follows: TGTGCCAGCAGCGTAGCCCGGGACAGGGTCTATGGCTACACCTTC.

This clone was picked up one time. The chain employs TRBV11-3 and TRBJ1-3; D ambiguous. The V gene lost 3 bases and the J gene lost 0 bases, with 6 bases spanning the gap. This CDR3 has 14 residues. Per germline, CDR1 SGHNT and CDR2 YENEEA. Here the CDR3 reads CASSLSGSGNTIYF. CDR3 DNA: TGTGCCAGCAGCTTGAGCGGCTCTGGAAACACCATATATTTT.

The gene calls are TRBV7-4 and TRBJ2-3, with 10 positions matching TRBD1. The CDR3 runs to 16 residues. From germline, CDR1 is SGHVT and CDR2 SQSDAQ. Trimming removed 5 bases from V and 2 bases from J; junction bases left unmatched: 7. In nucleotides, the CDR3 is TGTGCCAGCAGCCCCAGGACAGGGGGGGACACAGATACGCAGTATTTT. Protein: CASSPRTGGDTDTQYF. Together with reference TRBV7-4 and TRBJ2-3, the CDR3 gives the full variable domain: GAGVSQSPRYKVAKRGRDVALRCDSISGHVTLYWYRQTLGQGSEVLTYSQSDAQRDKSGRPSGRFSAERPERSVSTLKIQRTEQGDSAVYLCASSPRTGGDTDTQYFGPGTRLTVL.

J is TRBJ2-6 and V is TRBV10-3, with D possibly being TRBD1 (6 bases). CDR1 is ENHRY, CDR2 SYGVKD, per germline. CDR3 length: 14 residues. The V end lost 9 bases, the J end lost 1 base, and 10 bases lay between the germline ends. Here the CDR3 DNA reads TGTGCCATATTTACAGGGTCTGGGGCCAACGTCCTGACTTTC. Translated: CAIFTGSGANVLTF.

This clone was seen only a few times. J is TRBJ2-5 and V is TRBV2; 12 nucleotides match TRBD2. Germline V lookup: CDR1 SNHLY, CDR2 FYNNEI. With V trimmed by 2 bases and J by 4 bases, 5 bases remained unmatched. The CDR3 is 16 amino acids. DNA for the CDR3: TGTGCCAGCAGTGAACCTAGCGGGGGGGCTCGAGAGACCCAGTACTTC. It translates to CASSEPSGGARETQYF. Full variable domain (remainder filled in from reference TRBV2 and TRBJ2-5): EPEVTQTPSHQVTQMGQEVILRCVPISNHLYFYWYRQILGQKVEFLVSFYNNEISEKSEIFDDQFSVERPDGSNFTLKIRSTKLEDSAMYFCASSEPSGGARETQYFGPGTRLLVL.

This clone was seen a single time. The chain uses TRBV5-1 and TRBJ2-3; 9 bases map to TRBD2. This CDR3 region has 15 residues. Germline V lookup: CDR1 SGHRS, CDR2 YFSETQ. The J segment lost 5 bases and the V segment lost 4 bases, leaving 8 bases of the junction unmatched. The CDR3 sequence: CASSPGTSKGDTQYF. The CDR3 region has the DNA TGCGCCAGCAGCCCCGGGACTAGCAAAGGAGATACGCAGTATTTT.

This chain connects TRBV4-1 to TRBJ2-2, with 12 bases aligning to TRBD1. CDR1 and CDR2 (germline): MGHRA, YSYEKL. V shed 6 bases, J shed 5 bases, and the junction held 1 base outside the gene matches. The CDR3 has 14 amino acids. For the CDR3, the DNA is TGCGCCAGCAGGGGACAGGGGGCGACCGGGGAGCTGTTTTTT. It yields the protein CASRGQGATGELFF.

The chain recombines TRBV5-6 with TRBJ2-7; perhaps TRBD2 as D (6 bases). The CDR3 extends over 16 amino acids. Germline V gene sequence: CDR1 SGHDT, CDR2 YYEEEE. V shed 5 bases and J shed 3 bases, with 21 bases lying between them. The CDR3 coding sequence is TGTGCCAGCAGTCCCGAGCAGACGGAGGGGAGCTACGAGCAGTACTTC. Translating gives CASSPEQTEGSYEQYF. The entire variable domain, with the rest obtained from reference TRBV5-6 and TRBJ2-7, is as follows: DAGVTQSPTHLIKTRGQQVTLRCSPKSGHDTVSWYQQALGQGPQFIFQYYEEEERQRGNFPDRFSGHQFPNYSSELNVNALLLGDSALYLCASSPEQTEGSYEQYFGPGTRLTVT.

This clone turned up a few times. The chain couples TRBV19 to TRBJ2-6; D is unresolved. The germline V and J ends were trimmed by 7 bases and 4 bases, with 8 bases remaining between them. The CDR3 loop spans 13 amino acids. Germline CDR1 LNHDA, CDR2 SQIVND (reference sequence). The CDR3 protein is CASKVAGANVLTF. The CDR3 region has the DNA TGTGCCAGTAAAGTGGCCGGGGCCAACGTCCTGACTTTC.

The chain joins TRBV19 to TRBJ1-5; tentative D call: TRBD1 (5 bases). With 1 base removed from V and 2 bases from J, the gap between germline ends came to 12 bases. The CDR3 runs 16 residues. Per the germline V gene, CDR1 is LNHDA and CDR2 is SQIVND (reference sequence). Here the CDR3 reads CASSIVGGGGNQPQHF. CDR3 bases: TGTGCCAGTAGTATAGTTGGGGGAGGAGGCAATCAGCCCCAGCATTTT.

The J gene is TRBJ2-3, the V gene TRBV7-9, with a possible D match to TRBD1 (5 bases). Germline CDR1 is SEHNR and CDR2 is FQNEAQ (reference sequence). This CDR3 region has 13 residues. Between the trimmed V and J ends, which lost 7 bases and 6 bases, there was a span of 14 bases. CDR3 sequence (DNA): TGTGCCAGCAACCTCCAAACAGGCGATACGCAGTATTTT. Translated: CASNLQTGDTQYF.

This clone was counted a few times. The chain carries TRBV4-1 and TRBJ2-1, with TRBD2 as a possible D gene (5 bases). The germline V gene has CDR1 MGHRA and CDR2 YSYEKL. CDR3 size: 13 residues. V gave up 3 bases and J gave up 8 bases, with 11 bases separating them. CDR3 DNA: TGCGCCAGCAGCCAGACTACGGGCCATGAGCAGTTCTTC. This gives the protein CASSQTTGHEQFF.

This clone appeared many times. CDR3 region: CASSESGASGYEQYF. DNA of the CDR3: TGCGCCAGCAGTGAGTCGGGGGCTAGCGGCTACGAGCAGTACTTC. V gene TRBV10-1 combines with J gene TRBJ2-7, with TRBD2 as a possible D gene (7 bases). Trimming stripped 0 bases from V and 3 bases from J, with 12 bases between. This CDR3 has 15 residues. Germline values: CDR1 WNHNN, CDR2 SYGVQD (reference sequence).

This chain uses TRBV30 with TRBJ2-3, with 11 bases fitting TRBD2. V lost 1 base to trimming and J lost 6 bases; unmatched junction nucleotides: 6. This CDR3 spans 15 amino acids. The germline V gene encodes CDR1 GTSNPN and CDR2 SVGIG (reference sequence). The CDR3 sequence is CAWSGLAGKRDTQYF. CDR3 in DNA: TGTGCCTGGAGTGGACTAGCGGGAAAGAGGGATACGCAGTATTTT.

CDR3 nucleotides: TGTGCCAGCAGTTACTCTTCCAGCGCCACCGGGGAGCTGTTTTTT. This codes for CASSYSSSATGELFF. The chain recombines TRBV6-5 with TRBJ2-2; D is unresolved. Germline V gives CDR1 MNHEY, CDR2 SVGAGI. Trimming removed 0 bases at V and 4 bases at J, with 9 bases between. The CDR3 runs to 15 residues.

This chain links TRBV7-8 with TRBJ1-5; 10 positions match TRBD1. The CDR3 consists of 16 residues. The germline gives CDR1 SGHVS, CDR2 FQNEAQ. V was pared by 1 base and J by 6 bases, with 6 bases of the junction left unmatched. For the CDR3, the DNA is TGTGCCAGCAGCTTAGGGCTTGGGACAGGGGCTCAGCCCCAGCATTTT. It specifies CASSLGLGTGAQPQHF.

This chain uses TRBV5-1 with TRBJ2-7; D not resolved. V was cut by 2 bases and J by 0 bases, with 6 bases left in between. Per the germline V gene, CDR1 is SGHRS and CDR2 is YFSETQ. CDR3 length: 13 amino acids. CDR3 in amino acids: CASSFPSSYEQYF. In nucleotides, the CDR3 is TGCGCCAGCAGCTTCCCTAGCTCCTACGAGCAGTACTTC.

The J gene is TRBJ2-2, the V gene TRBV7-9, with D possibly being TRBD2 (5 bases). The CDR3 loop spans 15 amino acids. CDR1 is SEHNR, CDR2 FQNEAQ, per germline (reference sequence). The V gene lost 5 bases and the J gene lost 5 bases, with 15 bases spanning the gap. CDR3 DNA: TGTGCCAGCAGCGACCATGAGGGCCTAACCGGGGAGCTGTTTTTT. Translating it yields CASSDHEGLTGELFF.